The TCR beta chain under discussion was sequenced for a study of T cells in Graves' hyperthyroidism and ophthalmopathy. Researchers amplified the TCR beta CDR3 regions from RNA transcripts. In the first-round RT-PCR of the TCR CDR3, the HTBI primer set was used. TCRdb called the multiplex PCR reads again in MiXCR, with one record for every CDR3 protein. The table lists 250,000 to 400,000 distinct CDR3 sequences, approximately 15% of them singletons. V lost 4 bases and J 1 base, leaving 8 bases between the germline ends. The germline V gene has CDR1 SQVTM and CDR2 ANQGSEA. This CDR3 comprises 13 residues. There are a few counts of this clonotype.

This sequence was found in a woman in her forties with Graves' ophthalmopathy. Sequenced input: blood. The chain employs TRBV29-1 and TRBJ1-3; D gene ambiguous. As DNA, the CDR3 is TGCAGCGTTGGTGCCGGATCTGGAAACACCATATATTTT. Protein sequence: CSVGAGSGNTIYF.